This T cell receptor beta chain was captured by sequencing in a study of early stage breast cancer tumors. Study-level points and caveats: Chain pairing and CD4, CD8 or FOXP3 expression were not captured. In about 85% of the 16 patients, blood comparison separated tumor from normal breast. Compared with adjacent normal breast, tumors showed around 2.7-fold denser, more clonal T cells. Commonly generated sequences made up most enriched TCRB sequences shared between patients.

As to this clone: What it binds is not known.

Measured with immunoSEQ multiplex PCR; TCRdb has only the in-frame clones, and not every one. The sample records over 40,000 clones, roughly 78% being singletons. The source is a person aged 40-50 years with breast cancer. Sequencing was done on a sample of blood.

The CDR3 sequence is CASSPPLKGTTNEQFF. The CDR3 region has the DNA TGTGCCAGCAGCCCCCCCTTGAAGGGAACGACCAATGAGCAGTTCTTC. The chain combines TRBV4-2 with TRBJ2-1; D remains unclear. V shed 4 bases and J shed 6 bases, with 19 bases lying between them. Germline-derived CDR1 and CDR2 are LGHNA and YNFKEQ. The CDR3 sequence is 16 residues long.